This T cell receptor beta chain was sequenced during a study of identical twins. Study observations and caveats: Compared with models, monozygotic twins showed more out-of-frame TCR alpha sharing. For out-of-frame beta sequences, excess twin sharing was weaker. Invariant MAIT and iNKT cells are populations that could partly confound zero-insertion analyses.

For this clonotype: The target antigen is unknown.

TCRdb re-called the 5' RACE reads with MiXCR, one entry per CDR3 protein. The sample has 500,000 to 650,000 distinct CDR3 sequences, just over 7% seen once. These data also featured in a second study, about yellow fever vaccine responses in identical twins. Per that study: Reportedly, the response of twins' T cells to the vaccine seemed partly convergent, partly personalized.

The sample taken for sequencing was PBMCs. The receptor's source is a woman younger than 30 in good health.

CDR3 bases: TGTGCCAGCAGCTTTAAGGGGGCCAACACTGAAGCTTTCTTT. Amino acids: CASSFKGANTEAFF. The chain is built from TRBV7-9 and TRBJ1-1; 7 nucleotides agree with TRBD1. Unmatched junction bases numbered 3, after V lost 3 bases and J lost 2 bases. The CDR3 sequence is 14 residues long. The germline CDR1 and CDR2 sequences are SEHNR and FQNEAQ (reference sequence). Complete variable domain (other parts from reference TRBV7-9 and TRBJ1-1): DTGVSQNPRHKITKRGQNVTFRCDPISEHNRLYWYRQTLGQGPEFLTYFQNEAQLEKSRLLSDRFSAERPKGSFSTLEIQRTEQGDSAMYLCASSFKGANTEAFFGQGTRLTVV.